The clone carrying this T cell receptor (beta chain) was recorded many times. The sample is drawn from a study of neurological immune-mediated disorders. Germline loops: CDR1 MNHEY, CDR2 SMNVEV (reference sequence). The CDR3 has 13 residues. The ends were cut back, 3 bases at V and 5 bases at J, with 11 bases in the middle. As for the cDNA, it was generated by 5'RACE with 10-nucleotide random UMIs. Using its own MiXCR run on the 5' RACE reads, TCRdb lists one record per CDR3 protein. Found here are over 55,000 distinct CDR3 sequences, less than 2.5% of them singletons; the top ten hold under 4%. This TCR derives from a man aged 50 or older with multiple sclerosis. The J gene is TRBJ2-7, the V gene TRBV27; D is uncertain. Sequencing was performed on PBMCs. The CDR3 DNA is TGTGCCAGCAGTTTTACGGGTCTCGACGAGCAGTACTTC. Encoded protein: CASSFTGLDEQYF.